This TCR beta chain was observed in a study of cytomegalovirus exposure and HLA in healthy donors. The PCR ran on 60 Vbeta and 13 Jbeta primers. TCRdb keeps only in-frame clones here, not all; method: immunoSEQ multiplex PCR. The sample lists about 160,000 clones; approximately 88% were seen once. CDR3 length: 14 amino acids. Germline V CDR1 and CDR2: MNHNS, SASEGT. The V and J ends lost 4 bases and 2 bases, in that order; junction bases with no gene match: 2. The rearrangement joins TRBV6-1 to TRBJ1-1, with 9 bases that match TRBD1. The TCR was taken from a young woman in good health and CMV-seronegative. The sample comprised PBMCs. The CDR3, as DNA: TGTGCCAGCAGTGGGGACAGGGCAAACACTGAAGCTTTCTTT. Amino acids: CASSGDRANTEAFF.